The source of this T cell receptor (beta chain) is a study of identical twins. The donors were all healthy and Caucasian. Germline CDR1 reads SGHRS; CDR2 reads YFSETQ. Trimming removed 6 bases at V and 7 bases at J, with 14 bases between. CDR3 length: 13 amino acids. A universal primer site was added by template switching, and unique molecular identifiers were carried by the cDNA. TCRdb ran MiXCR on the 5' RACE reads and lists one entry per CDR3 protein. The repertoire consists of 310,000 or so distinct CDR3 sequences, with roughly 10% occurring once and the leading ten covering about 7.1%. The sample also formed part of further work on yellow fever vaccine responses in identical twins. That study adds: Twins' vaccine T cell response reportedly seemed partly convergent, partly personalized.

The chain couples TRBV5-1 to TRBJ2-1; D uncertain. Sequencing input: CD8+ T cells sorted from blood. This receptor was taken from a woman between 18 and 29 years old in good health. The CDR3 here is CASTNLQLNEQFF. The CDR3 DNA is TGCGCCAGCACTAACTTACAGCTGAATGAGCAGTTCTTC.